The T cell receptor beta chain described here comes from a study of shared clonotypes between healthy human individuals. Researchers ran the assay at a deep level. Using immunoSEQ multiplex PCR, the repertoire was profiled, and TCRdb retains in-frame clones only, with some absent. The repertoire holds roughly 2.6 million clones, 85% to 95% seen once, with 0.14% in the top ten. Losses at the gene ends were 6 bases for V and 6 bases for J; bases not matched to a gene: 7. Germline V gene data show CDR1 as MGHDK and CDR2 as SYGVNS. The CDR3 length is 14 residues. This sequence originates from a man between 18 and 35 years old in good health. The chain uses TRBV25-1 and TRBJ1-2, with 10 nucleotides matching TRBD1. Sequenced input: naive CD4+ T cells sorted from blood. Subset in this sample: CD45RA+ positively selected. The DNA of the CDR3 is TGTGCCAGCAGGGTAACAGGGACAGGGGATGGCTACACCTTC. It yields the protein CASRVTGTGDGYTF.